Shown below are 32 T cell receptor beta chains from a single sample sequenced in a study of Ad26.COV2.S vaccination and SARS-CoV-2 variants. Treatment: around 19 received Ad26.COV2.S at low or high dose, single or two shots; several received placebo; per-sample allocation not given. Sampling was done on day 63 after the first vaccine or placebo injection. Method: immunoSEQ multiplex PCR; TCRdb's copy keeps in-frame clones and lacks some. The data contain about 370,000 clones, less than 90% of them singletons. Material: peripheral blood, obtained in a trial of Ad26.COV2.S vaccine versus placebo. These receptors originate from a person between 18 and 65 years old who received the Ad26.COV2.S COVID-19 vaccine or a placebo.

This rearrangement joins TRBV2 to TRBJ2-3, with a possible D match to TRBD2 (6 bases). Germline values: CDR1 SNHLY, CDR2 FYNNEI. Deletions cut 8 bases from V and 2 bases from J, with 26 bases between. The CDR3 loop spans 18 amino acids. CDR3 DNA: TGTGCCAGCTCATACCCTGGGGGAGGAGCAAAGTTCACAGATACGCAGTATTTT. As protein: CASSYPGGGAKFTDTQYF.

This clone was seen once. The J gene is TRBJ1-2, the V gene TRBV5-1; perhaps TRBD1 as D (6 bases). The CDR3 contains 14 residues. V dropped 0 bases and J dropped 7 bases, with 13 bases sitting between them. Germline V gives CDR1 SGHRS, CDR2 YFSETQ. The CDR3 is CASSLGSGVGGYTF. CDR3 bases: TGCGCCAGCAGCTTGGGATCAGGGGTAGGTGGCTACACCTTC.

The genes are TRBV5-8 and TRBJ1-5; no definite D call. The CDR3 runs 17 residues. Germline V gene lookup returns CDR1 SGHTS and CDR2 YDEGEE. V lost 4 bases and J lost 2, with 19 bases in between. CDR3 residues: CASSRGLQPLRNQPQHF. CDR3 in DNA: TGTGCCAGCAGCCGAGGGTTGCAGCCCTTGCGCAATCAGCCCCAGCATTTT.

V usage is TRBV4-1 and J usage is TRBJ1-2; no definite D call. Looked up from germline, CDR1 is MGHRA and CDR2 is YSYEKL. There are 14 residues in the CDR3. Deletions cut 0 bases from V and 2 bases from J, with 7 bases between. CDR3 bases: TGCGCCAGCAGCCAAGAAGGCGGGAACTATGGCTACACCTTC. Its protein product is CASSQEGGNYGYTF.

The J gene is TRBJ1-6, the V gene TRBV6-1; D is possibly TRBD1 (6 bases). V lost 4 bases and J 0 bases, leaving 16 bases between the germline ends. Per the germline V gene, CDR1 is MNHNS and CDR2 is SASEGT. CDR3 size: 18 residues. CDR3 coding DNA: TGTGCCAGCAGTGTACACAGGGTTTCAGGCTCCTATAATTCACCCCTCCACTTT. Amino acids: CASSVHRVSGSYNSPLHF.

The rearrangement joins TRBV21-1 to TRBJ1-6. TRBV21-1 is termed a pseudogene. The CDR3 is 15 amino acids. The CDR3 DNA reads TGTGCCAGCAGCAAAGGGCACAGAGGAATTTCACCCCTCCACTTT. It specifies CASSKGHRGISPLHF.

CDR3 coding DNA: TGTGCCAGCAGCCAAGGGTTCGGGGGGGCTATAACGCATGAGCAGTTCTTC. It specifies CASSQGFGGAITHEQFF. The chain joins TRBV4-2 to TRBJ2-1; 8 nucleotides agree with TRBD2. This CDR3 is built from 17 residues. The V gene end was trimmed by 1 base and the J gene end by 8 bases; junction bases not matched to a gene: 13. Germline CDR1 LGHNA, CDR2 YNFKEQ.

The rearrangement links TRBV5-6 to TRBJ1-1; D is ambiguous. Germline V gives CDR1 SGHDT, CDR2 YYEEEE. Trimming removed 2 bases from V and 1 base from J, with 3 bases in between. CDR3 length: 12 residues. The CDR3 bases are TGTGCCAGCAGCTTTTCGAACACTGAAGCTTTCTTT. Amino acids: CASSFSNTEAFF.

This sequence joins TRBV29-1 and TRBJ1-1; D not certain. Looked up from germline, CDR1 is SQVTM and CDR2 is ANQGSEA. The CDR3 is 13 amino acids. V was clipped by 3 bases and J by 3 bases, with 11 bases between them. CDR3 loop: CSVDSGDYTEAFF. In DNA, the CDR3 is TGCAGCGTTGATTCTGGCGACTACACTGAAGCTTTCTTT.

The CDR3: CASSTRPGDSYEQYF. The CDR3 DNA reads TGTGCCAGCAGCACGCGGCCAGGGGATTCCTACGAGCAGTACTTC. The rearrangement links TRBV9 to TRBJ2-7, with TRBD1 as a possible D gene (6 bases). This CDR3 comprises 15 residues. V was pared by 4 bases and J by 1 base, with 15 bases between. Germline CDR1 is SGDLS and CDR2 is YYNGEE. The variable domain in full, with the rest retrieved from reference TRBV9 and TRBJ2-7, is DSGVTQTPKHLITATGQRVTLRCSPRSGDLSVYWYQQSLDQGLQFLIQYYNGEERAKGNILERFSAQQFPDLHSELNLSSLELGDSALYFCASSTRPGDSYEQYFGPGTRLTVT.

The CDR3 protein is CSGWTASTDTQYF. The CDR3 nucleotides are TGCAGCGGGTGGACAGCTAGCACAGATACGCAGTATTTT. V gene TRBV29-1 combines with J gene TRBJ2-3; D is possibly TRBD1 (6 bases). The germline gives CDR1 SQVTM, CDR2 ANQGSEA. V was cut by 7 bases and J by 0 bases, with 11 bases left in between. This CDR3 contains 13 residues.

The rearrangement joins TRBV7-9 to TRBJ1-6; D gene unclear. CDR3 size: 15 residues. Trimming removed 5 bases from V and 4 bases from J, with 12 bases in between. Germline V gene lookup returns CDR1 SEHNR and CDR2 FQNEAQ (reference sequence). CDR3 protein: CASSPIDGYNSPLHF. DNA for the CDR3: TGTGCCAGCAGCCCAATAGACGGATATAATTCACCCCTCCACTTT.

The V call is TRBV6-6, the J call TRBJ2-5; D uncertain. The CDR3 runs 12 residues. Per the germline V gene, CDR1 is MNHNY and CDR2 is SVGAGI (reference sequence). V was clipped by 4 bases and J by 5 bases, with 8 bases between them. DNA for the CDR3: TGTGCCAGCAGTTTAGTGGGGGAGACCCAGTACTTC. Amino acids: CASSLVGETQYF.

The V call is TRBV25-1, the J call TRBJ2-1; the D is unclear. The V gene lost 1 base and the J gene lost 4 bases, with 11 bases spanning the gap. CDR3 length: 15 residues. Germline V gene data show CDR1 as MGHDK and CDR2 as SYGVNS. CDR3 residues: CASSELTNAYNEQFF. In DNA, the CDR3 is TGTGCCAGCAGTGAATTGACAAATGCTTACAATGAGCAGTTCTTC.

The chain carries TRBV6-5 and TRBJ1-2; D possibly corresponds to TRBD1 (5 bases). Germline V lookup: CDR1 MNHEY, CDR2 SVGAGI. V lost 0 bases and J lost 11, with 16 bases in between. This CDR3 has 14 amino acids. The CDR3 DNA is TGTGCCAGCAGTTACTCGAGGGACGGCTTCGGGTACACCTTC. It specifies CASSYSRDGFGYTF.

The chain combines TRBV7-9 with TRBJ1-1, with D maybe TRBD1 (6 bases). With 8 bases removed from V and 1 base from J, the gap between germline ends came to 14 bases. The CDR3 is 14 amino acids. Per the germline V gene, CDR1 is SEHNR and CDR2 is FQNEAQ (reference sequence). The CDR3 spells CASARTDPNTEAFF. The CDR3 DNA sequence: TGTGCCAGCGCCCGGACAGACCCGAACACTGAAGCTTTCTTT.

The chain recombines TRBV3-1 (or the pseudogene TRBV3-2) with TRBJ1-6; D not resolved. The germline V gene has CDR1 LGHDT and CDR2 YNNKEL (reference sequence). Trimming left V 0 bases short and J 13 bases short, with 7 bases between. The CDR3 covers 12 residues. For the CDR3, the DNA is TGTGCCAGCAGCCAAGATCGTATGCCCCTCCACTTT. Its translation: CASSQDRMPLHF.

The chain is built from TRBV5-6 and TRBJ1-5; D gene ambiguous. V shed 3 bases and J shed 3 bases, with 4 bases lying between them. The CDR3 spans 12 residues. Germline CDR1 reads SGHDT; CDR2 reads YYEEEE. CDR3 protein: CASSSNNQPQHF. CDR3 coding DNA: TGTGCCAGCAGCTCAAACAATCAGCCCCAGCATTTT.

The V gene is TRBV5-6, the J gene TRBJ1-1, with unresolved D. From germline, CDR1 is SGHDT and CDR2 YYEEEE. This CDR3 has 11 amino acids. V was shortened by 4 bases and J by 9 bases, with 10 bases between the two germline ends. DNA of the CDR3: TGTGCCAGCAGCGTCCGGGCGAAAGCTTTCTTT. Its translation is CASSVRAKAFF.

This rearrangement joins TRBV5-1 to TRBJ1-2; unclear D gene. Germline values: CDR1 SGHRS, CDR2 YFSETQ. CDR3 size: 13 residues. V was cut by 5 bases and J by 4 bases, with 12 bases left in between. The CDR3 loop reads CASSPEGPYGYTF. The CDR3 DNA reads as TGCGCCAGCAGTCCTGAAGGTCCCTATGGCTACACCTTC.

The chain is built from TRBV30 and TRBJ1-2; D might be TRBD1 (5 bases). V shed 5 bases and J shed 0 bases, with 22 bases lying between them. The CDR3 has 17 amino acids. The germline CDR1 and CDR2 sequences are GTSNPN and SVGIG (reference sequence). CDR3 DNA: TGTGCCTGGCACCCCCCGGACAAGGGCCTCTCTAACTATGGCTACACCTTC. It encodes CAWHPPDKGLSNYGYTF.

Comments on this clone: The same CDR3 is also encoded by other DNA sequences in this sample. This chain uses TRBV11-2 with TRBJ2-2, with D tentatively TRBD1 or TRBD2 (6 bases each). Trimming took 2 bases from V and 2 from J, leaving 12 bases between them. This CDR3 is 16 amino acids long. Germline V gene data show CDR1 as SGHAT and CDR2 as FQNNGV. CDR3 nucleotide sequence: TGTGCCAGCAGCTTAATCCGGGGGCCAAACACCGGGGAGCTGTTTTTT. Protein sequence: CASSLIRGPNTGELFF.

The rearrangement links TRBV23-1 to TRBJ1-2, with a possible D match to TRBD1 (6 bases). TRBV23-1 is recorded as an ORF, its role being uncertain. The CDR3 runs to 17 residues. V lost 3 bases, J lost 1 base, and 18 bases lay in between. Here the CDR3 reads CASSQYRAPFINYGYTF. The CDR3 nucleotides are TGCGCCAGCAGTCAGTACAGGGCACCTTTCATTAACTATGGCTACACCTTC.

The V call is TRBV4-3, the J call TRBJ1-1; 8 bases are shared with TRBD1. The CDR3 runs 19 residues. Germline assignment: CDR1 LGHNA and CDR2 YSLEER. The V gene end was trimmed by 1 base and the J gene end by 3 bases; junction bases not matched to a gene: 16. In DNA form, the CDR3 reads TGCGCCAGCAGCCAAGGAGCTCCCCAGGGGGCGTTAGGGGACACTGAAGCTTTCTTT. Translated, it gives CASSQGAPQGALGDTEAFF.

This rearrangement joins TRBV10-3 to TRBJ2-1; tentatively, D is TRBD1 or TRBD2 (6 bases each). This CDR3 is 14 amino acids long. V was clipped by 2 bases and J by 5 bases, with 10 bases between them. Per the germline V gene, CDR1 is ENHRY and CDR2 is SYGVKD. In DNA form, the CDR3 reads TGTGCCATCAGTGAGCAAGGGGGGCACAATGAGCAGTTCTTC. Its translation: CAISEQGGHNEQFF.

The J gene is TRBJ2-3, the V gene TRBV10-2; D unclear. The germline CDR1 and CDR2 sequences are WSHSY and SAAADI. This CDR3 spans 13 amino acids. Trimming removed 4 bases at V and 3 bases at J, with 8 bases between. The CDR3 DNA sequence: TGCGCCAGCAGTGTAATGGGGACAGATACGCAGTATTTT. Amino acids: CASSVMGTDTQYF.

V and J are TRBV10-1 and TRBJ1-4; D remains unclear. The CDR3 runs to 12 residues. Between the trimmed V and J ends, which lost 7 bases and 8 bases, there was a span of 11 bases. In germline, CDR1 is WNHNN, CDR2 SYGVQD (reference sequence). The CDR3 region is CASKGLEEKLFF. The CDR3 DNA is TGCGCCAGCAAGGGTCTAGAAGAAAAACTGTTTTTT.

The chain joins TRBV5-6 to TRBJ2-7; D unresolved. Trimming took off 4 bases at V and 2 bases at J, with 4 bases between the two ends. The length of the CDR3 is 11 residues. Per the germline V gene, CDR1 is SGHDT and CDR2 is YYEEEE. This CDR3 is CASSTPYEQYF. The CDR3 DNA sequence: TGTGCCAGCAGCACGCCCTACGAGCAGTACTTC. Full variable domain (remainder filled in from reference TRBV5-6 and TRBJ2-7): DAGVTQSPTHLIKTRGQQVTLRCSPKSGHDTVSWYQQALGQGPQFIFQYYEEEERQRGNFPDRFSGHQFPNYSSELNVNALLLGDSALYLCASSTPYEQYFGPGTRLTVT.

To note about this clone: Additional DNA sequences in this sample encode the identical CDR3. The chain carries TRBV6-5 and TRBJ1-2; D is unresolved. This CDR3 is 13 amino acids long. Per germline, CDR1 MNHEY and CDR2 SVGAGI. The V end lost 0 bases, the J end lost 5 bases, and 7 bases lay between the germline ends. The CDR3 loop is CASSYSGSYGYTF. The DNA of the CDR3 is TGTGCCAGCAGTTACTCCGGCAGTTATGGCTACACCTTC.

The V and J genes are TRBV5-8 and TRBJ2-1, with 9 bases aligning to TRBD1. This CDR3 comprises 16 residues. V lost 5 bases, J lost 3 bases, and 9 bases stayed unmatched. Per germline, CDR1 SGHTS and CDR2 YDEGEE. DNA of the CDR3: TGTGCCAGCAGACGTCGACAGGGGGGGATCTACAATGAGCAGTTCTTC. Encoded protein: CASRRRQGGIYNEQFF. The variable domain in full, with the rest retrieved from reference TRBV5-8 and TRBJ2-1, is EAGVTQSPTHLIKTRGQQATLRCSPISGHTSVYWYQQALGLGLQFLLWYDEGEERNRGNFPPRFSGRQFPNYSSELNVNALELEDSALYLCASRRRQGGIYNEQFFGPGTRLTVL.

The gene calls are TRBV19 and TRBJ1-5, with D possibly being TRBD1 (5 bases). Germline lookup yields CDR1 LNHDA and CDR2 SQIVND (reference sequence). The germline V and J ends were trimmed by 7 bases and 4 bases, with 20 bases remaining between them. The CDR3 has 16 residues. The CDR3 reads CASTVWGTLGNQPQHF. The DNA for the CDR3 is TGTGCCAGTACGGTCTGGGGGACTTTAGGAAATCAGCCCCAGCATTTT.

This chain connects TRBV5-5 to TRBJ2-2; 8 nucleotides agree with TRBD1. Per the germline V gene, CDR1 is SGHKS and CDR2 is YYEKEE (reference sequence). This CDR3 is built from 15 residues. V lost 3 bases to trimming and J lost 3 bases; unmatched junction nucleotides: 4. CDR3 in amino acids: CASSSGTGDTGELFF. The CDR3 bases are TGTGCCAGCAGCTCCGGGACAGGAGACACCGGGGAGCTGTTTTTT.